The sequence of this TCR beta chain was determined in a study of T cell repertoires in cytomegalovirus infection. Overall study context: Evidence of both CMV infection and a matching HLA type came from public TCR beta signatures.

This clonotype was counted a few times. Antigen unknown. From the reads, TCRdb called clonotypes with MiXCR, one entry per CDR3 protein. The sample contains a few hundred thousand distinct CDR3 sequences, over 15% of which appear only once. Study-level results: CMV-specific TCR beta clonotypes restricted by HLA-C were the ones dominating the ex vivo response. Summed frequency of public TCR beta families distinguished CMV carriers with the relevant HLA.

Germline CDR1 is MNHEY and CDR2 is SVGAGI. This CDR3 is 13 amino acids long. Trimming shortened V by 8 bases and J by 4 bases, and 14 bases separated the two germline ends. The chain carries TRBV6-5 and TRBJ1-2; D is unresolved. Sample: CD8+ T cells from PBMCs. The receptor comes from a human donor in good health (CMV status not recorded). Some clones in this sample may be carry-over from other donors' samples. The CDR3 DNA is TGTGCCAGCGGATTGTCCCTACTCTATGGCTACACCTTC. Translating it yields CASGLSLLYGYTF.